This T cell receptor (beta chain) came from a study of blood T cell repertoires in COVID-19. About the research overall: COVID-19 samples, acute and convalescent, were from the United States, Italy and Spain.

Cohort assignment relied on participant-reported clinical history. Recovered status in Cohort 3 required two negative PCRs, clearance, or symptom resolution. In the original workflow: Scientists estimated how many nucleated cells there were by amplifying reference gene primers. TCRdb's copy holds only in-frame clones and misses some; the assay was immunoSEQ multiplex PCR. V and J calls and clone size are given by that table; D and trimming were obtained from the DNA. The sample has around 210,000 clones; roughly 90% are singletons. The V segment lost 1 base and the J segment 1 base; nucleotides outside the gene matches: 10. The CDR3 spans 17 residues. Per the germline V gene, CDR1 is SEHNR and CDR2 is FQNEAQ (reference sequence).

J is TRBJ2-7 and V is TRBV7-9, with 7 bases aligning to TRBD1. This clonotype was obtained from a woman aged 18-30 years who had recovered from COVID-19. Material: PBMCs or T cells enriched from blood (not recorded which). The DNA for the CDR3 is TGTGCCAGCAGCTTAGGGGTCGAGACAGGGAGATCCTACGAGCAGTACTTC. Its translation is CASSLGVETGRSYEQYF.